This TCR beta chain was found in a study of T cell responses to AZD1222 COVID-19 vaccine. The table came from immunoSEQ multiplex PCR; TCRdb's copy has only in-frame clones and leaves some out. The sample has around 140,000 clones; about 90% are singletons. Germline values: CDR1 SGDLS, CDR2 YYNGEE. Trimming left V 0 bases short and J 7 bases short, with 20 bases between. The CDR3 spans 17 residues. V is TRBV9 and J is TRBJ2-1; tentatively, D is TRBD1 (6 bases). This TCR came from an adult who received the AZD1222 COVID-19 vaccine. Sequences were derived from peripheral blood, sampled 28 days after the second AZD1222 dose. This CDR3 is CASSVARGYGQGNEQFF. The CDR3 DNA is TGTGCCAGCAGCGTAGCTCGGGGCTATGGCCAGGGGAATGAGCAGTTCTTC.